This T cell receptor beta chain originates from a study of control samples from healthy donors and cancer patients. This clone showed up just once. This CDR3 comprises 16 residues. V dropped 0 bases and J dropped 0 bases, with 12 bases sitting between them. CDR1 is MNHNY, CDR2 SVGAGI, per germline (reference sequence). Generated by immunoSEQ multiplex PCR, the TCRdb table keeps only in-frame clones and is missing some. The sample consists of some 49,000 clones, approximately 86% of them appearing once. Sequencing input: PBMCs. This clonotype was obtained from a woman between 50 and 59 years old with lung cancer. The chain has TRBV6-6 and TRBJ2-7; D may correspond to TRBD1 or TRBD2 (5 bases each). CDR3 nucleotide sequence: TGTGCCAGCAGTTACTCGGGGGACGGACCCTCCTACGAGCAGTACTTC. Its translation: CASSYSGDGPSYEQYF.